The 18 T cell receptor beta chains reported below all come from one sample, sequenced in a study of CD8+ T cells in alopecia areata. The treatment here: oral pan-JAK inhibitor, 5-10 mg twice daily. Extracted from the samples, RNA was reverse transcribed into cDNA to serve as the sequencing template. Sequencing used immunoSEQ multiplex PCR; TCRdb keeps in-frame clones, though not all of them. The repertoire includes roughly 120,000 clones, roughly 55% of them detected once, and 9.5% to 15% sits in the top ten. Sample: CD8+ T cells sorted from blood, taken at week 24, from a patient treated with tofacitinib. All receptors derive from a human donor with alopecia areata.

CDR3 loop: CASSLEGTGGEKLFF. In DNA form, the CDR3 reads TGTGCCAGCAGCTTGGAGGGGACAGGCGGTGAAAAACTGTTTTTT. This sequence joins TRBV5-4 and TRBJ1-4, with TRBD1 matching over 8 bases. The germline V gene has CDR1 SGHNT and CDR2 YYREEE (reference sequence). CDR3 length equals 15 residues. Trimming at V came to 0 bases and at J to 7 bases, leaving 5 bases not matched to a gene. Filled out from reference TRBV5-4 and TRBJ1-4, the complete variable domain reads ETGVTQSPTHLIKTRGQQVTLRCSSQSGHNTVSWYQQALGQGPQFIFQYYREEENGRGNFPPRFSGLQFPNYSSELNVNALELDDSALYLCASSLEGTGGEKLFFGSGTQLSVL.

The table lists this clone with a few counts. The V gene is TRBV25-1, the J gene TRBJ1-6, with D maybe TRBD1 (5 bases). Germline CDR1 is MGHDK and CDR2 is SYGVNS. Trimming removed 2 bases from V and 7 bases from J, with 21 bases in between. CDR3 length: 18 residues. The CDR3 here is CASSESPLGRVGNSPLHF. CDR3 nucleotides: TGTGCCAGCAGTGAAAGCCCCCTGGGCAGGGTCGGCAATTCACCCCTCCACTTT.

This sequence joins TRBV27 and TRBJ1-1; TRBD1 matches 9 bases. The CDR3 sequence is 16 residues long. Trimming at V came to 4 bases and at J to 6 bases, leaving 12 bases not matched to a gene. Germline V gene data show CDR1 as MNHEY and CDR2 as SMNVEV (reference sequence). CDR3 nucleotide sequence: TGTGCCAGCAGTTACCAACCGGGACAGGGATCTTCTGAAGCTTTCTTT. Amino acids: CASSYQPGQGSSEAFF.

This chain uses TRBV10-3 with TRBJ2-3, with a possible D match to TRBD2 (7 bases). V lost 7 bases and J 0 bases, leaving 14 bases between the germline ends. The CDR3 spans 15 residues. CDR1 ENHRY and CDR2 SYGVKD come from the germline V gene. This CDR3 reads CAIMGGPDSTDTQYF. DNA for the CDR3: TGTGCCATCATGGGGGGGCCCGATAGCACAGATACGCAGTATTTT.

The chain couples TRBV9 to TRBJ1-2; 10 positions match TRBD1. Trimming cost V 3 bases and J 6 bases; bases outside gene matches: 5. The CDR3 is 14 residues long. Germline V lookup: CDR1 SGDLS, CDR2 YYNGEE. The CDR3 coding sequence is TGTGCCAGCAGCGAAACGACAGGGGGCAATGGCTACACCTTC. Residues: CASSETTGGNGYTF.

This clone has only a few counts. J is TRBJ1-4 and V is TRBV25-1; TRBD1 agrees at 10 bases. With V trimmed by 7 bases and J by 7 bases, 3 bases remained unmatched. Germline V gene sequence: CDR1 MGHDK, CDR2 SYGVNS. The CDR3 sequence is 13 residues long. The CDR3 here is CASMTGGGEKLFF. DNA of the CDR3: TGTGCCAGCATGACAGGGGGCGGTGAAAAACTGTTTTTT. Complete variable domain (other parts from reference TRBV25-1 and TRBJ1-4): EADIYQTPRYLVIGTGKKITLECSQTMGHDKMYWYQQDPGMELHLIHYSYGVNSTEKGDLSSESTVSRIRTEHFPLTLESARPSHTSQYLCASMTGGGEKLFFGSGTQLSVL.

The chain recombines TRBV5-1 with TRBJ1-1; D is undetermined. The CDR3 contains 17 residues. From germline, CDR1 is SGHRS and CDR2 YFSETQ. Trimming left V 4 bases short and J 0 bases short, with 19 bases between. This chain's CDR3 is CASSVGRRIGMNTEAFF. The DNA for the CDR3 is TGCGCCAGCAGCGTAGGGCGCAGGATAGGAATGAACACTGAAGCTTTCTTT.

The chain carries TRBV29-1 and TRBJ1-1; D ambiguous. Per germline, CDR1 SQVTM and CDR2 ANQGSEA. The germline V and J ends were trimmed by 6 bases and 0 bases, with 8 bases remaining between them. The CDR3 consists of 12 residues. CDR3 in amino acids: CSVLGLNTEAFF. The CDR3 DNA follows: TGCAGCGTACTAGGGTTGAACACTGAAGCTTTCTTT.

The V gene is TRBV4-3, the J gene TRBJ2-1; possible D gene TRBD2, 5 bases. There are 15 residues in the CDR3. CDR1 is LGHNA, CDR2 YSLEER, per germline. Trimming removed 0 bases at V and 4 bases at J, with 10 bases between. CDR3 in amino acids: CASSQEGGSYNEQFF. As DNA, the CDR3 is TGCGCCAGCAGCCAAGAAGGAGGCAGTTACAATGAGCAGTTCTTC.

A few counts support this clone. The rearrangement joins TRBV11-1 to TRBJ2-2, with D uncertain. Trimming left V 3 bases short and J 5 bases short, with 7 bases between. Germline loops: CDR1 SGHAT, CDR2 FQDESV (reference sequence). The CDR3 length is 13 residues. In nucleotides, the CDR3 is TGTGCCAGCAGCTTCTCAGGAACCGGGGAGCTGTTTTTT. Amino acids: CASSFSGTGELFF.

V usage is TRBV29-1 and J usage is TRBJ1-3; a possible D gene is TRBD1 (5 bases). V lost 0 bases to trimming and J lost 0 bases, with 15 bases between them. In germline, CDR1 is SQVTM, CDR2 ANQGSEA. The CDR3 covers 17 residues. CDR3 DNA sequence: TGCAGCGTTGAAGACGGCGTGCGGGGGACCTCTGGAAACACCATATATTTT. Translating gives CSVEDGVRGTSGNTIYF.

The CDR3 is CASGLYGMGLGEQYF. The DNA for the CDR3 is TGTGCTAGTGGTTTGTACGGTATGGGGCTGGGAGAGCAGTACTTC. This chain joins TRBV12-5 and TRBJ2-7; possible D gene TRBD1, 5 bases. Between the trimmed V and J ends, which lost 2 bases and 7 bases, there was a span of 18 bases. Germline lookup yields CDR1 LGHNT and CDR2 FRNRAP. There are 15 residues in the CDR3.

This clone has just a few counts. This chain uses TRBV5-1 with TRBJ2-7; D is uncertain. Germline V gene data show CDR1 as SGHRS and CDR2 as YFSETQ. Trimming pared 0 bases from V and 1 base from J, leaving 8 bases between. This CDR3 contains 14 residues. CDR3 nucleotide sequence: TGCGCCAGCAGCTTGGGGTCGAGGTCCTACGAGCAGTACTTC. This gives the protein CASSLGSRSYEQYF.

The V and J genes are TRBV4-3 and TRBJ2-7, with 11 bases lining up with TRBD2. The germline CDR1 and CDR2 sequences are LGHNA and YSLEER. J was trimmed by 4 bases and V by 4 bases; bases with no gene match: 9. The CDR3 extends over 16 amino acids. CDR3 in DNA: TGCGCCAGCAGCCGCATACTAGCGGGGGAAAAGTACGAGCAGTACTTC. Protein: CASSRILAGEKYEQYF.

The chain carries TRBV29-1 and TRBJ2-7; D not certain. V lost 3 bases, J lost 2 bases, and 8 bases lay in between. CDR1 is SQVTM and CDR2 is ANQGSEA in the germline V gene. There are 12 residues in the CDR3. The CDR3 is CSVDEGTYEQYF. The CDR3 bases are TGCAGCGTTGATGAAGGAACCTACGAGCAGTACTTC.

V usage is TRBV13 and J usage is TRBJ1-2; D is undetermined. The V gene's germline CDR1 is PRHDT and CDR2 FYEKMQ (reference sequence). Trimming took 4 bases from V and 4 from J, leaving 19 bases between them. This CDR3 spans 16 amino acids. DNA for the CDR3: TGTGCCAGCAGCTCCCTTGAAGCCATAAGTGGCTATGGCTACACCTTC. The encoded protein is CASSSLEAISGYGYTF.

This clone was seen more than once but under ten times. V is TRBV7-6 and J is TRBJ2-3, with 7 bases lining up with TRBD1. This CDR3 is built from 15 residues. V trimming: 3 bases; J trimming: 0 bases; junction bases outside the gene matches: 3. The germline gives CDR1 SGHVS, CDR2 FNYEAQ. This CDR3 is CASSFRQGSTDTQYF. CDR3 nucleotides: TGTGCCAGCAGCTTCCGACAGGGCAGCACAGATACGCAGTATTTT.

The chain links TRBV7-6 to TRBJ2-7; no reliable D call. Trimming stripped 0 bases from V and 6 bases from J, with 9 bases between. Germline CDR1 SGHVS, CDR2 FNYEAQ. The CDR3 contains 13 residues. CDR3 bases: TGTGCCAGCAGCTTAGCGAGCCGGCTCGAGCAGTACTTC. This translates into CASSLASRLEQYF.